This T cell receptor (beta chain) appears in the sequencing data of a study of shared clonotypes between healthy human individuals. Points from the study as a whole: Generally, naive subsets came out with larger estimated richness than memory subsets.

The CDR3 length is 17 residues. Germline V gives CDR1 MDHEN, CDR2 SYDVKM. Trimming cost V 4 bases and J 0 bases; bases outside gene matches: 3. In the case of this clone: Its target is not known.

Execution of the assay was at deep level. Profiled with immunoSEQ multiplex PCR; TCRdb holds only in-frame clones, not every one. The sample lists 730,000 or so clones; about two thirds were seen once. The sequenced material came from memory CD4+ T cells sorted from blood. The subset here: CD45RA-negative fraction. The sequence was obtained from a woman younger than 45 in good health. The rearrangement joins TRBV28 to TRBJ2-1; TRBD2 matches at 13 bases. The CDR3 nucleotides are TGTGCCAGCAGTTCCCGGACTAGCGGGAGCTCCTACAATGAGCAGTTCTTC. Translating it yields CASSSRTSGSSYNEQFF.